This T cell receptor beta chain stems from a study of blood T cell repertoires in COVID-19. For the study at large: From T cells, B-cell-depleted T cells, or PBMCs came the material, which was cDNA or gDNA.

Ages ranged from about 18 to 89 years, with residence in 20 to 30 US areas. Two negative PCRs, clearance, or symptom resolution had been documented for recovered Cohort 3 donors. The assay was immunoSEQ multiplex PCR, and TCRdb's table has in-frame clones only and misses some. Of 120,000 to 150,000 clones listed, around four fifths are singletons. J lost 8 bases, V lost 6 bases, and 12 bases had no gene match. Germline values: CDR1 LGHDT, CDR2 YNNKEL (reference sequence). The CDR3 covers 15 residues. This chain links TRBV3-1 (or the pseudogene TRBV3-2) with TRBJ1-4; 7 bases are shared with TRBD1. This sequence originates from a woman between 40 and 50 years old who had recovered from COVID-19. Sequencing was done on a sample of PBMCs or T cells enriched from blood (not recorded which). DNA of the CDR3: TGTGCCAGCAGACTGGGGACAGTCGATGCCGAAAAACTGTTTTTT. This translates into CASRLGTVDAEKLFF.